These 13 T cell receptor beta chains were sequenced from one sample in a study of metastatic and nonmetastatic thyroid tumors. TCRdb re-analyzed the PCR reads through MiXCR. The sample contains approximately 39,000 clones, around 21% of which appear only once. Among the patients, none had received any treatment before thyroid surgery. The sequenced sample was blood. These receptors came from a female donor with papillary thyroid cancer or a benign thyroid nodule (not recorded which). Some clones in this sample may be carry-over from other donors' samples.

This clone was seen ten or more times. This chain joins TRBV3-1 and TRBJ1-1, with no clear D. The germline CDR1 and CDR2 sequences are LGHDT and YNNKEL (reference sequence). Trimming took 4 bases from V and 1 from J, leaving 10 bases between them. The CDR3 sequence is 14 residues long. The CDR3 DNA reads as TGTGCCAGCAGCCCGACATCGGAGAACACTGAAGCTTTCTTT. It translates to CASSPTSENTEAFF.

This clone was seen repeatedly, ten times or more. This rearrangement joins TRBV5-1 to TRBJ2-2; 14 bases match TRBD2. CDR1 SGHRS and CDR2 YFSETQ come from the germline V gene. J gave up 6 bases and V 3 bases, and 7 bases lay outside the gene matches. The CDR3 spans 17 residues. For the CDR3, the DNA is TGCGCCAGCAGCTCCTTGGGACTAGCGGGAGCTGCCGGGGAGCTGTTTTTT. Translated, it gives CASSSLGLAGAAGELFF.

In this sample, this clone turned up a few times. The genes are TRBV6-4 and TRBJ1-6; D is unresolved. This CDR3 is built from 14 residues. V shed 0 bases and J shed 7 bases, with 7 bases lying between them. Germline-derived CDR1 and CDR2 are MRHNA and SNTAGT. The DNA of the CDR3 is TGTGCCAGCAGTGACTCAGCGACAAATTCACCCCTCCACTTT. Amino acids: CASSDSATNSPLHF.

This clone has a handful of counts. A much larger clone lies one base from this, so it may be a read error. The rearrangement links TRBV20-1 to TRBJ1-1; D is perhaps TRBD1 (5 bases). The CDR3 totals 12 residues. Per the germline V gene, CDR1 is DFQATT and CDR2 is SNEGSKA (reference sequence). The CDR3 loop is CSATGGNTEDFF. The CDR3 bases are TGCAGTGCTACCGGGGGGAACACTGAAGATTTCTTT.

This clone has only a few counts. Relative to the germline gene, one junction end is altered; a read error may explain this. CDR3 region: CASSASGSPDTHHF. The CDR3 nucleotides read TGTGCCAGCAGTGCTAGCGGGAGTCCAGATACGCATCATTTT. V and J are TRBV6-4 and TRBJ2-3; 10 bases match TRBD2. The CDR3 runs 14 residues. Germline V gene lookup returns CDR1 MRHNA and CDR2 SNTAGT.

This clone showed up just once. The chain combines TRBV30 with TRBJ2-3, with 7 bases aligning to TRBD1. Germline V CDR1 and CDR2: GTSNPN, SVGIG (reference sequence). The CDR3 spans 15 residues. The junction had 6 bases not matched to a gene; V was cut back by 0 bases and J by 3 bases. CDR3 loop: CAWSVVGGSTDTQYF. CDR3 nucleotides: TGTGCCTGGAGTGTGGTAGGGGGCTCTACAGATACGCAGTATTTT.

As to this clone: One end of the junction is discordant with germline, which a read error may explain. Distinct nucleotide sequences in the sample also encode this CDR3. The J gene is TRBJ2-2, the V gene TRBV7-8; 10 bases are shared with TRBD1. The CDR3 loop spans 15 amino acids. CDR1 and CDR2 (germline): SGHVS, FQNEAQ. This CDR3 reads CASSPRTGGTGELFF. CDR3 sequence (DNA): TGTGCAAGCAGCCCCAGGACAGGGGGGACCGGGGAGCTGTTTTTT.

This clone was detected ten times or more. The V call is TRBV19, the J call TRBJ1-3; D is possibly TRBD1 (6 bases). Germline assignment: CDR1 LNHDA and CDR2 SQIVND (reference sequence). The CDR3 sequence is 15 residues long. The V and J ends lost 8 bases and 0 bases respectively, with 14 bases between them. The CDR3 bases are TGTGCCAGTCTTTCCCAGGGGCACTCTGGAAACACCATATATTTT. This sequence encodes CASLSQGHSGNTIYF.

The sample holds many counts of this clone. The chain has TRBV25-1 and TRBJ2-5; D may be TRBD1 (6 bases). Trimming stripped 3 bases from V and 4 bases from J, with 21 bases between. Germline-derived CDR1 and CDR2 are MGHDK and SYGVNS. The CDR3 has 17 residues. The CDR3 nucleotides read TGTGCCAGCAGTGAGCGTTACAGGGATTCGATGGGAGAGACCCAGTACTTC. It encodes CASSERYRDSMGETQYF.

This clone was detected ten times or more. This chain joins TRBV12-3 or TRBV12-4 and TRBJ2-3; D is possibly TRBD2 (6 bases). CDR3 length: 15 amino acids. V was clipped by 6 bases and J by 5 bases, with 18 bases between them. The CDR3: CASSPLGGAGDTQYF. For the CDR3, the DNA is TGTGCCAGCAGCCCCCTCGGGGGAGCAGGAGATACGCAGTATTTT.

The chain recombines TRBV6-2 or TRBV6-3 with TRBJ1-6; D is unclear. V lost 5 bases and J 12 bases, leaving 8 bases between the germline ends. CDR3 length equals 11 residues. Germline loops: CDR1 MNHEY, CDR2 SVGEGT. The CDR3 bases are TGTGCCAGCAGTGATGCAGGACCCCTCCACTTT. Protein product: CASSDAGPLHF.

The table lists this clone with many counts. The chain is built from TRBV2 and TRBJ2-3; 8 bases are a match to TRBD2. CDR1 and CDR2 from the germline V gene are SNHLY and FYNNEI. CDR3 length: 15 residues. The junction had 9 bases not matched to a gene; V was cut back by 6 bases and J by 4 bases. CDR3 nucleotides: TGTGCCAGCAGGGGTGGACTAGCATTCGCAGATACGCAGTATTTT. It encodes CASRGGLAFADTQYF.

This clone was seen repeatedly, ten times or more. The chain carries TRBV27 and TRBJ2-7; TRBD1 matches 8 bases. Per germline, CDR1 MNHEY and CDR2 SMNVEV (reference sequence). Trimming at V came to 10 bases and at J to 0 bases, leaving 5 bases not matched to a gene. The length of the CDR3 is 13 residues. CDR3 sequence: CAKRDRISYEQYF. In nucleotides, the CDR3 is TGTGCCAAGAGGGACAGGATCTCCTACGAGCAGTACTTC.